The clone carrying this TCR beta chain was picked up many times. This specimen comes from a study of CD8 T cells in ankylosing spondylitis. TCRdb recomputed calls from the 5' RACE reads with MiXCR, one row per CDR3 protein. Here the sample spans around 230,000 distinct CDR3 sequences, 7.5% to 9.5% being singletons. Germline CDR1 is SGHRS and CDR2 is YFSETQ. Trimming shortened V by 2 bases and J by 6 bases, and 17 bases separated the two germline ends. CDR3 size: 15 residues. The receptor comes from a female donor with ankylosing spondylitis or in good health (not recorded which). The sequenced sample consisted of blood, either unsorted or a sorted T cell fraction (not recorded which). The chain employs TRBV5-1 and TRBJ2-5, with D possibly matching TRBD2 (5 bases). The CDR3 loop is CASSLERLEVQTQYF. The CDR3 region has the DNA TGCGCCAGCAGCTTAGAACGACTGGAGGTCCAGACCCAGTACTTC.